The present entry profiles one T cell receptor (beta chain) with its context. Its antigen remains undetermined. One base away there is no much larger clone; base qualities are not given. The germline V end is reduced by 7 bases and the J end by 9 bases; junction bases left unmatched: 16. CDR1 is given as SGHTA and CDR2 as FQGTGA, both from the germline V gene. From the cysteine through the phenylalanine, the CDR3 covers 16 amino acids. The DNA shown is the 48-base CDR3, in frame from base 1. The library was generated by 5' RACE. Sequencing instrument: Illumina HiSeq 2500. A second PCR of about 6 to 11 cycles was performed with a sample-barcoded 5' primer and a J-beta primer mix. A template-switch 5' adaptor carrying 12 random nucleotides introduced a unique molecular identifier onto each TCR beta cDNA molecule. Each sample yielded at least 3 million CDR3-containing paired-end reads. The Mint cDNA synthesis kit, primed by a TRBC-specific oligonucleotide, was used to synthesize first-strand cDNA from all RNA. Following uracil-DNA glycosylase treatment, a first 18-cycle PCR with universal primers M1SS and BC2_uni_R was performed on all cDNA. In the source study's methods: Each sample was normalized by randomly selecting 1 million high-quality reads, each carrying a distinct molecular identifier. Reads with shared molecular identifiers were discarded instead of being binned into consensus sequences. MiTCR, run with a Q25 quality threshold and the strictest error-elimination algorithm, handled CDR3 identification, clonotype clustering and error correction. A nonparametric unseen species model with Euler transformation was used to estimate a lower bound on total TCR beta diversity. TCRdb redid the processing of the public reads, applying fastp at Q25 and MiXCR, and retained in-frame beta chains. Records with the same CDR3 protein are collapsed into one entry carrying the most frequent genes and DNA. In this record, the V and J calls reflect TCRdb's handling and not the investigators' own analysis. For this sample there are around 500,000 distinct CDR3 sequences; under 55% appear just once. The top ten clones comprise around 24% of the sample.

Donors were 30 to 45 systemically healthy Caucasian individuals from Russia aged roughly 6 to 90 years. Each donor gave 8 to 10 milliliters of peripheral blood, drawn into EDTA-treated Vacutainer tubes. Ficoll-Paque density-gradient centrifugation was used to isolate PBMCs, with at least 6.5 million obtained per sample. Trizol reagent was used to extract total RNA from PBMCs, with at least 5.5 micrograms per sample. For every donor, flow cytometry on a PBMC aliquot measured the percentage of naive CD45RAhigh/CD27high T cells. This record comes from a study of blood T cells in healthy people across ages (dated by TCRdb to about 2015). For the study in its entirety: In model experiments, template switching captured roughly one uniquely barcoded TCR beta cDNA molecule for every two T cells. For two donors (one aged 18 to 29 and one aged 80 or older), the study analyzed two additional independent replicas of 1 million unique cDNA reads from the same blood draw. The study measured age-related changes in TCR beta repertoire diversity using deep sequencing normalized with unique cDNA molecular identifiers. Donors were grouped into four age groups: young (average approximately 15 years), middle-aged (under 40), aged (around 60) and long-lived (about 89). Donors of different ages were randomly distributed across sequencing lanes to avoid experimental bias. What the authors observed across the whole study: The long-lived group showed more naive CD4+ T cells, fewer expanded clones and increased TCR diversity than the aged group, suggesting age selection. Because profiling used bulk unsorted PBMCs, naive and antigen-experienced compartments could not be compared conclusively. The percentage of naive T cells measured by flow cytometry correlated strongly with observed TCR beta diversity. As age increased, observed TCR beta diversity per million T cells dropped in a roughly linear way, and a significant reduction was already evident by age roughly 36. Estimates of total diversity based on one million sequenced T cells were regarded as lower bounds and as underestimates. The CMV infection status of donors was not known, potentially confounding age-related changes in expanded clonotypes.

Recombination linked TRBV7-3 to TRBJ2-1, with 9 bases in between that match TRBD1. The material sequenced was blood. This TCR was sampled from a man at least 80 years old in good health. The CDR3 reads CASTITGGVPVGEQFF. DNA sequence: TGTGCCAGCACGATAACAGGGGGCGTCCCGGTGGGTGAGCAGTTCTTC.